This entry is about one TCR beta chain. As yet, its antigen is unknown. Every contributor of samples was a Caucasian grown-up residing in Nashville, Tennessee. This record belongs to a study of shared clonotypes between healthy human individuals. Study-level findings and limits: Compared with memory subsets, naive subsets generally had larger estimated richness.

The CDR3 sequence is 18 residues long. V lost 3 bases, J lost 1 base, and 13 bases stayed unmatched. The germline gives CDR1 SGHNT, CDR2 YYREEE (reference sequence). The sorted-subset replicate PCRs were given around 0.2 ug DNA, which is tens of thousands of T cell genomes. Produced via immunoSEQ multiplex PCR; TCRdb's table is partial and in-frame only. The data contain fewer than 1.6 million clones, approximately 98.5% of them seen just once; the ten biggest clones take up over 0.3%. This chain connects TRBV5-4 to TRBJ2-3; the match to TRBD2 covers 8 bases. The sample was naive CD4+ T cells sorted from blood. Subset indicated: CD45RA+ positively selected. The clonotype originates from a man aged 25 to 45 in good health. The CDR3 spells CASSSQTAGVIRTDTQYF. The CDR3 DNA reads TGTGCCAGCAGCTCTCAGACAGCGGGAGTGATCCGCACAGATACGCAGTATTTT.